These 24 T cell receptor beta chains share one sample of origin, sequenced in a study of regulatory and conventional T cells in RAG deficiency (dated by TCRdb to 2016 to 2017). Before genomic DNA extraction, conventional CD4+ T cells were isolated from blood as CD25-low CD127-high cells. The library was built by means of the immunoSEQ multiplex PCR assay. TCRdb took over this immuneACCESS table, retaining in-frame rearrangements with V and J assigned. Such tables are incomplete; in checked studies, under half of the missing clones stem from an unresolved V gene, and the remainder is unexplained. The sample yields roughly 10,000 clones; about 95% were counted once. 1.4% of the sample comes from the top ten. The sequenced sample consisted of CD4+ effector T cells sorted from blood. All receptors derive from a human donor with RAG deficiency presenting as severe combined immunodeficiency.

V usage is TRBV6-6 and J usage is TRBJ2-5; D is perhaps TRBD2 (6 bases). Between the trimmed V and J ends, which lost 2 bases and 4 bases, there was a span of 8 bases. From germline, CDR1 is MNHNY and CDR2 SVGAGI (reference sequence). CDR3 size: 13 residues. The CDR3 region has the DNA TGTGCCAGCAGTTACGGGGGAGGAGAGACCCAGTACTTC. This gives the protein CASSYGGGETQYF.

The chain employs TRBV7-2 and TRBJ2-3; D uncertain. V dropped 4 bases and J dropped 6 bases, with 14 bases sitting between them. This CDR3 region has 14 residues. Germline CDR1 SGHTA, CDR2 FQGNSA. Here the CDR3 reads CASSSEPFSDTQYF. In DNA form, the CDR3 reads TGTGCCAGCAGCTCCGAGCCGTTCAGCGATACGCAGTATTTT.

Written as DNA, the CDR3 is TGCGCCAGCAGCCCCCGGACAGAGGTCGGGGAGCTGTTTTTT. It yields the protein CASSPRTEVGELFF. The genes are TRBV4-3 and TRBJ2-2; D is perhaps TRBD1 (6 bases). CDR1 and CDR2 (germline): LGHNA, YSLEER. There are 14 residues in the CDR3. V gave up 4 bases and J gave up 7 bases, with 13 bases separating them.

The chain recombines TRBV29-1 with TRBJ2-3; TRBD1 is a possible D gene (5 bases). Germline V gene sequence: CDR1 SQVTM, CDR2 ANQGSEA. Trimming took 4 bases from V and 0 from J, leaving 8 bases between them. The CDR3 covers 13 residues. As DNA, the CDR3 is TGCAGCGTTGGTGCAGGGAGCACAGATACGCAGTATTTT. It specifies CSVGAGSTDTQYF.

This chain joins TRBV19 and TRBJ2-3; 8 positions agree with TRBD1. The CDR3 has 16 amino acids. CDR1 and CDR2 from the germline V gene are LNHDA and SQIVND (reference sequence). Trimming took 1 base from V and 4 from J; bases not matched to a gene: 7. CDR3 region: CASSIAGTGHADTQYF. The CDR3 DNA sequence: TGTGCCAGTAGTATAGCGGGGACAGGCCACGCAGATACGCAGTATTTT.

J is TRBJ2-2 and V is TRBV28, with a possible D match to TRBD1 (5 bases). The CDR3 sequence is 13 residues long. Germline values: CDR1 MDHEN, CDR2 SYDVKM. V gave up 2 bases and J gave up 4 bases, with 5 bases separating them. Here the CDR3 DNA reads TGTGCCAGCAGTTTACAGGGCACCGGGGAGCTGTTTTTT. Amino acid sequence: CASSLQGTGELFF.

CDR3 in DNA: TGTGCCAGCAGCTTCGGGACACGGGTGTACGAGCAGTACTTC. It codes for CASSFGTRVYEQYF. The rearrangement links TRBV5-4 to TRBJ2-7, with D perhaps TRBD1 (6 bases). V was pared by 2 bases and J by 4 bases, with 13 bases between. The CDR3 spans 14 residues. Germline V lookup: CDR1 SGHNT, CDR2 YYREEE (reference sequence).

This clone was seen once. This chain uses TRBV5-1 with TRBJ1-4; perhaps TRBD1 as D (5 bases). Per germline, CDR1 SGHRS and CDR2 YFSETQ. Trimming removed 4 bases at V and 0 bases at J, with 13 bases between. The length of the CDR3 is 16 residues. The CDR3 here is CASSRGTTATNEKLFF. The CDR3, as DNA: TGCGCCAGCAGCCGGGGGACTACCGCAACTAATGAAAAACTGTTTTTT.

The chain uses TRBV7-3 and TRBJ2-1; 8 bases match TRBD1. Germline V gene data show CDR1 as SGHTA and CDR2 as FQGTGA. V was clipped by 1 base and J by 6 bases; unmatched bases: 8. This CDR3 comprises 16 residues. CDR3 in DNA: TGTGCCAGCAGCTTAAGCCCGGGACAGGAAATCAATGAGCAGTTCTTC. Protein: CASSLSPGQEINEQFF.

The chain carries TRBV4-1 and TRBJ2-3; D is unresolved. This CDR3 contains 16 residues. Germline V gives CDR1 MGHRA, CDR2 YSYEKL. The V end lost 5 bases, the J end lost 1 base, and 16 bases lay between the germline ends. CDR3 in amino acids: CASSNLRPVGTDTQYF. CDR3 nucleotides: TGCGCCAGCAGCAACCTTAGACCGGTAGGCACAGATACGCAGTATTTT.

The V and J genes are TRBV19 and TRBJ2-5; D uncertain. Between the trimmed V and J ends, which lost 1 base and 0 bases, there was a span of 9 bases. There are 15 residues in the CDR3. Looked up from germline, CDR1 is LNHDA and CDR2 is SQIVND (reference sequence). CDR3 region: CASSIGLRDQETQYF. In nucleotides, the CDR3 is TGTGCCAGTAGTATAGGTTTACGTGACCAAGAGACCCAGTACTTC. Combining the CDR3 with reference TRBV19 and TRBJ2-5 gives the whole variable domain DGGITQSPKYLFRKEGQNVTLSCEQNLNHDAMYWYRQDPGQGLRLIYYSQIVNDFQKGDIAEGYSVSREKKESFPLTVTSAQKNPTAFYLCASSIGLRDQETQYFGPGTRLLVL.

V and J are TRBV7-2 and TRBJ2-2; 7 nucleotides match TRBD1. The V and J ends lost 1 base and 7 bases, in that order; junction bases with no gene match: 9. This CDR3 is 16 amino acids long. The germline gives CDR1 SGHTA, CDR2 FQGNSA. CDR3 nucleotide sequence: TGTGCCAGCAGCTTAGTTAAGGGGGCATTAAGCGGGGAGCTGTTTTTT. This translates into CASSLVKGALSGELFF.

V gene TRBV6-5 combines with J gene TRBJ2-1; 9 bases line up with TRBD1. J lost 7 bases, V lost 5 bases, and 9 bases had no gene match. The germline gives CDR1 MNHEY, CDR2 SVGAGI. The CDR3 is 15 amino acids. This CDR3 reads CASSPRDRVPNEQFF. The CDR3 nucleotides read TGTGCCAGCAGTCCCCGGGACAGGGTGCCGAATGAGCAGTTCTTC.

The J gene is TRBJ2-5, the V gene TRBV9; D call uncertain. Germline lookup yields CDR1 SGDLS and CDR2 YYNGEE. The V gene lost 1 base and the J gene lost 1 base, with 11 bases spanning the gap. The length of the CDR3 is 15 residues. DNA for the CDR3: TGTGCCAGCAGCGTAAGTTGGGCCTTCCAAGAGACCCAGTACTTC. It codes for CASSVSWAFQETQYF.

The chain recombines TRBV4-1 with TRBJ2-3; D ambiguous. CDR1 and CDR2 from the germline V gene are MGHRA and YSYEKL. V lost 3 bases and J lost 2, with 9 bases in between. The CDR3 has 14 amino acids. CDR3 nucleotide sequence: TGCGCCAGCAGCCAGCTCCCATCCACAGATACGCAGTATTTT. This codes for CASSQLPSTDTQYF.

The rearrangement uses TRBV4-1 and TRBJ2-4; D might be TRBD1 (5 bases). The V gene lost 3 bases and the J gene lost 0 bases, with 9 bases spanning the gap. The V gene's germline CDR1 is MGHRA and CDR2 YSYEKL. This CDR3 is 15 amino acids long. This CDR3 reads CASSQPGLAKNIQYF. In DNA form, the CDR3 reads TGCGCCAGCAGCCAGCCAGGGTTAGCCAAAAACATTCAGTACTTC.

The chain carries TRBV7-2 and TRBJ2-3; perhaps D is TRBD1 or TRBD2 (5 bases each). Germline V gene data show CDR1 as SGHTA and CDR2 as FQGNSA. Trimming took off 4 bases at V and 2 bases at J, with 7 bases between the two ends. The CDR3 extends over 13 amino acids. The CDR3 DNA follows: TGTGCCAGCAGCTGGGACGTCACAGATACGCAGTATTTT. Translated, it gives CASSWDVTDTQYF. The full variable domain, with the rest looked up from reference TRBV7-2 and TRBJ2-3, is GAGVSQSPSNKVTEKGKDVELRCDPISGHTALYWYRQSLGQGLEFLIYFQGNSAPDKSGLPSDRFSAERTGGSVSTLTIQRTQQEDSAVYLCASSWDVTDTQYFGPGTRLTVL.

J is TRBJ1-2 and V is TRBV29-1; tentative D call: TRBD1 (6 bases). This CDR3 comprises 13 residues. Germline loops: CDR1 SQVTM, CDR2 ANQGSEA. Trimming removed 6 bases from V and 3 bases from J, with 14 bases in between. CDR3 sequence (DNA): TGCAGCGTCGGGGGGCCGGATCACTATGGCTACACCTTC. It is translated as CSVGGPDHYGYTF.

The chain links TRBV27 to TRBJ2-3, with a possible D match to TRBD1 (7 bases). The CDR3 spans 16 residues. The V gene's germline CDR1 is MNHEY and CDR2 SMNVEV (reference sequence). With 6 bases removed from V and 4 bases from J, the gap between germline ends came to 20 bases. The CDR3 region is CASRLRRDSWPDTQYF. CDR3 sequence (DNA): TGTGCCAGCAGGTTGAGGCGGGACAGTTGGCCAGATACGCAGTATTTT.

The chain carries TRBV5-4 and TRBJ2-1, with D possibly matching TRBD2 (6 bases). Per germline, CDR1 SGHNT and CDR2 YYREEE (reference sequence). The CDR3 runs to 13 residues. V lost 3 bases and J 10 bases, leaving 14 bases between the germline ends. CDR3 nucleotide sequence: TGTGCCAGCAGCTGGGACTTAGAGGGAGAGCAGTTCTTC. Encoded protein: CASSWDLEGEQFF.

In this sample, this clone turned up a few times. This sequence joins TRBV9 and TRBJ2-5; weak D call: TRBD2 (5 bases). Germline V lookup: CDR1 SGDLS, CDR2 YYNGEE. The CDR3 totals 12 residues. The ends were cut back, 4 bases at V and 3 bases at J, with 7 bases in the middle. The CDR3, as DNA: TGTGCCAGCAGCCGGACTGAAGAGACCCAGTACTTC. Translating it yields CASSRTEETQYF.

The CDR3 coding sequence is TGCGCCAGCAGCTTGGCCGGGGTTGGGTCGGCTAATGAAAAACTGTTTTTT. Translating it yields CASSLAGVGSANEKLFF. This chain connects TRBV5-1 to TRBJ1-4; D uncertain. V was pared by 0 bases and J by 3 bases, with 15 bases between. Germline V gene lookup returns CDR1 SGHRS and CDR2 YFSETQ. The CDR3 extends over 17 amino acids.

The V and J genes are TRBV7-2 and TRBJ2-5; D gene ambiguous. Germline V gene lookup returns CDR1 SGHTA and CDR2 FQGNSA. The CDR3 contains 14 residues. Between the trimmed V and J ends, which lost 5 bases and 3 bases, there was a span of 13 bases. The CDR3 reads CASSPPGLEETQYF. In nucleotides, the CDR3 is TGTGCCAGCAGCCCACCGGGCCTCGAAGAGACCCAGTACTTC.

The chain combines TRBV7-2 with TRBJ2-7; TRBD1 agrees at 8 bases. This CDR3 is built from 16 residues. Germline loops: CDR1 SGHTA, CDR2 FQGNSA. The V and J ends lost 8 bases and 4 bases, in that order; junction bases with no gene match: 16. The CDR3 coding sequence is TGTGCCAGCTCGACAGGGGCTATTGCACCTTTTTACGAGCAGTACTTC. This translates into CASSTGAIAPFYEQYF.